This passage covers 2 T cell receptor beta chains from one sample sequenced in a study of vaccination effects on CD4 cells after COVID-19. Pools of viral peptides were used by the ViraFEST assay to expand antigen-specific CD4+ T cells ahead of sequencing. When nine to ten days of culture had elapsed, CD4+ T cells were isolated. Nucleocapsid antibody tests were negative, and the vaccine recipients had no prior SARS-CoV-2 infection. Repertoires were generated with immunoSEQ multiplex PCR, while TCRdb's copy carries only in-frame clones and drops some. The sample consists of 35,000 to 50,000 clones, just over 75% of them appearing once. Their specific antigens are unknown. Sequences were derived from CD4+ T cells from PBMCs cultured with SARS-CoV-2 spike peptides, sampled before COVID-19 vaccination. The receptors shown here come from a human donor who received a COVID-19 vaccine.

The CDR3 spells CASSYRDGNTEAFF. CDR3 DNA: TGCGCCAGCAGCTACCGGGACGGGAACACTGAAGCTTTCTTT. The J gene is TRBJ1-1, the V gene TRBV5-1, with D possibly matching TRBD1 (5 bases). The CDR3 extends over 14 amino acids. Trimming pared 3 bases from V and 1 base from J, leaving 10 bases between. Germline CDR1 reads SGHRS; CDR2 reads YFSETQ.

The V gene is TRBV7-2, the J gene TRBJ2-1; 14 bases line up with TRBD2. V trimming: 3 bases; J trimming: 9 bases; junction bases outside the gene matches: 7. Germline V CDR1 and CDR2: SGHTA, FQGNSA. The CDR3 length is 16 residues. The CDR3 is CASSFRGTSGGGEQFF. The CDR3, as DNA: TGTGCCAGCAGCTTTCGGGGGACTAGCGGGGGTGGTGAGCAGTTCTTC. Complete variable domain (other parts from reference TRBV7-2 and TRBJ2-1): GAGVSQSPSNKVTEKGKDVELRCDPISGHTALYWYRQSLGQGLEFLIYFQGNSAPDKSGLPSDRFSAERTGGSVSTLTIQRTQQEDSAVYLCASSFRGTSGGGEQFFGPGTRLTVL.